This T cell receptor (beta chain) was sequenced for a study of monozygotic twins with inflammatory bowel disease. Study observations and caveats: Those with IBD had lower TCRbeta diversity (inverse Simpson) than their healthy co-twins did.

Concerning this clonotype itself: The antigen is unknown.

The RNA usage for each TCR library was around 4,000 ng of total RNA. Eight separate reactions per sample yielded the cDNA. From its re-call of the 5' RACE reads, TCRdb lists each CDR3 protein once, without DNA. This sample's table reports 350,000 to 400,000 distinct CDR3 sequences. The CDR3 runs to 16 residues. Germline CDR1 and CDR2: DFQATT and SNEGSKA (reference sequence). The sequencing input was blood. The receptor comes from a human donor with ulcerative colitis or Crohn's disease, or a healthy co-twin of an affected twin (not recorded which). The chain couples TRBV20-1 to TRBJ2-5. CDR3: CSARDPSIRGQETQYF.